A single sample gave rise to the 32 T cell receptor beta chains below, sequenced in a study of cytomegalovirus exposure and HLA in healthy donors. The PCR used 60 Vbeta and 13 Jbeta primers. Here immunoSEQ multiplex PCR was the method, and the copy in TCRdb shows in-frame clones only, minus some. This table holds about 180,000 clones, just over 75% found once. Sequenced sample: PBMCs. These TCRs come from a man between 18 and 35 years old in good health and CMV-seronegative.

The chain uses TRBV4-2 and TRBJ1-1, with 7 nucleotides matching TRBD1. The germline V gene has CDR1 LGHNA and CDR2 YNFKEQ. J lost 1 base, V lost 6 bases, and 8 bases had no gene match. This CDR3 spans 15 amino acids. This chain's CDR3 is CASRMTGTANTEAFF. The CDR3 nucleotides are TGTGCCAGCAGAATGACAGGGACGGCGAACACTGAAGCTTTCTTT.

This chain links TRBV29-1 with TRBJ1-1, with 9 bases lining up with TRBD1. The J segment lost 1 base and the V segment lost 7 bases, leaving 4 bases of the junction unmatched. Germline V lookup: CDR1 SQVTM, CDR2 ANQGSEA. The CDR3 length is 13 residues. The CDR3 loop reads CSGRGQGNTEAFF. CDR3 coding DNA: TGCAGCGGGAGGGGACAGGGGAACACTGAAGCTTTCTTT.

CDR3 nucleotide sequence: TGTGCCAGCAGTTACTTCAGGGACATGACCGGGGAGCTGTTTTTT. Translation gives CASSYFRDMTGELFF. The rearrangement joins TRBV6-6 to TRBJ2-2; D is possibly TRBD1 (6 bases). The CDR3 spans 15 residues. Germline CDR1 reads MNHNY; CDR2 reads SVGAGI (reference sequence). Deletions cut 1 base from V and 5 bases from J, with 11 bases between.

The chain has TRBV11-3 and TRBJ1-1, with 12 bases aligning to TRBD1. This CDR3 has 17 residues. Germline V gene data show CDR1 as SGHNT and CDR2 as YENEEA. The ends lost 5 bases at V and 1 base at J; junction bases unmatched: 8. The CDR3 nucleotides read TGTGCCAGCAGCCCGGGACAGGGGGCACCTGAGAACACTGAAGCTTTCTTT. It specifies CASSPGQGAPENTEAFF.

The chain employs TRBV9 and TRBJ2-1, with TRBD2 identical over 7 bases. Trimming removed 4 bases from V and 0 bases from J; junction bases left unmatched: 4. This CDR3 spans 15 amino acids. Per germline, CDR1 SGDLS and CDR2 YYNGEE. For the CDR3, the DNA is TGTGCCAGCAGCCGGGGCGGGGGCTCCTACAATGAGCAGTTCTTC. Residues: CASSRGGGSYNEQFF.

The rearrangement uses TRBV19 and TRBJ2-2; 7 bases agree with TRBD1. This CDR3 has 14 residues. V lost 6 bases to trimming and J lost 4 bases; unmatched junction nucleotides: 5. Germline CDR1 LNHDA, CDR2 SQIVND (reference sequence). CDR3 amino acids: CASRTGTATGELFF. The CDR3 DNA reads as TGTGCCAGTAGAACCGGGACAGCCACCGGGGAGCTGTTTTTT.

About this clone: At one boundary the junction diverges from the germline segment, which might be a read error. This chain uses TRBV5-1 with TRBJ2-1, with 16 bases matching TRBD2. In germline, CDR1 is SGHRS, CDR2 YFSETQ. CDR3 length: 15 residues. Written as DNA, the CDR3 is TGCGCCAGCAGCTCTACCGGGACTAGCGGGGGGGCGTGGGTCTTC. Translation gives CASSSTGTSGGAWVF.

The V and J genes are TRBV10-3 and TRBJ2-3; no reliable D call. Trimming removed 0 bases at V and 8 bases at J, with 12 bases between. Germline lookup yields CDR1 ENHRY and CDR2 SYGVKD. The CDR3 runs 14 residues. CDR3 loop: CAISESWSSGTQYF. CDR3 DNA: TGTGCCATCAGTGAGTCGTGGTCTTCAGGTACGCAGTATTTT.

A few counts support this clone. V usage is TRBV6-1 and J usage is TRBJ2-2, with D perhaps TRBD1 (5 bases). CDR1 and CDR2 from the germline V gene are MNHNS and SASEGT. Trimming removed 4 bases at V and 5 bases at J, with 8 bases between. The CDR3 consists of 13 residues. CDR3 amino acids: CASSAHRTGELFF. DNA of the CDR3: TGTGCCAGCAGTGCCCACAGGACCGGGGAGCTGTTTTTT.

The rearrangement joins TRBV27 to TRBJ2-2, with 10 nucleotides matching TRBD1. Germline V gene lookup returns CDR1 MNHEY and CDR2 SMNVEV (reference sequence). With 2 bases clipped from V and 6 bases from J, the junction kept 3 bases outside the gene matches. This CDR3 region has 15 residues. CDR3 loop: CASSLDRGPPGELFF. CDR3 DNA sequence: TGTGCCAGCAGTTTAGACAGGGGGCCCCCCGGGGAGCTGTTTTTT.

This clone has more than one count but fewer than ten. CDR3 protein: CASSPPARGGGDTQYF. In DNA form, the CDR3 reads TGTGCCAGCTCACCACCCGCTAGGGGGGGCGGAGATACGCAGTATTTT. The chain recombines TRBV18 with TRBJ2-3, with a weak D call TRBD2 (7 bases). Trimming pared 0 bases from V and 5 bases from J, leaving 15 bases between. Per the germline V gene, CDR1 is KGHSH and CDR2 is LQKENI. CDR3 size: 16 residues. Based on the CDR3 plus reference TRBV18 and TRBJ2-3, the full variable domain is NAGVMQNPRHLVRRRGQEARLRCSPMKGHSHVYWYRQLPEEGLKFMVYLQKENIIDESGMPKERFSAEFPKEGPSILRIQQVVRGDSAAYFCASSPPARGGGDTQYFGPGTRLTVL.

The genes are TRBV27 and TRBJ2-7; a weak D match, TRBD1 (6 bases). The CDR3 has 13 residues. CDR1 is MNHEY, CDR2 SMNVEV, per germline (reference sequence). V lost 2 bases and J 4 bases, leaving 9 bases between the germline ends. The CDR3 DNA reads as TGTGCCAGCAGTTTAAACAGGGATTACGAGCAGTACTTC. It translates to CASSLNRDYEQYF.

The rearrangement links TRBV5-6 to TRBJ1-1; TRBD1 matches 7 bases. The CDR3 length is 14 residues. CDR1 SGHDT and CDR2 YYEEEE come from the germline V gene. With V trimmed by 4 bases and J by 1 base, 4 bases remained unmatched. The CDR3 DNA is TGTGCCAGCAGCGAAGGGGGCAGGAACACTGAAGCTTTCTTT. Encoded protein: CASSEGGRNTEAFF.

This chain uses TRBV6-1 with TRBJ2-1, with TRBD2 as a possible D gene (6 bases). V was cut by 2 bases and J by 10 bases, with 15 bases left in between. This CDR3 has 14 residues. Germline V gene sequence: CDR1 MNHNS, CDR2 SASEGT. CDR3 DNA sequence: TGTGCCAGCAGTGAAACCGGGGGTTCGTGGGAGCAGTTCTTC. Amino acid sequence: CASSETGGSWEQFF.

The CDR3 DNA follows: TGTGCCAGCAGGACGACCCGGGGCACCTTC. Translating it yields CASRTTRGTF. This chain joins TRBV6-5 and TRBJ1-2, with no clear D. The germline V and J ends were trimmed by 6 bases and 13 bases, with 12 bases remaining between them. The CDR3 has 10 residues. Germline V CDR1 and CDR2: MNHEY, SVGAGI.

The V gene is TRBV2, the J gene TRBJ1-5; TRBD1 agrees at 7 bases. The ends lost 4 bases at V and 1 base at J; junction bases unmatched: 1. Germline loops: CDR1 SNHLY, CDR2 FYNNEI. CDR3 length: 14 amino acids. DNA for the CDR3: TGTGCCAGCAGTGGGACAGGAAGCAATCAGCCCCAGCATTTT. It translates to CASSGTGSNQPQHF. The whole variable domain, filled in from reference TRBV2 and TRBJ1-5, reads EPEVTQTPSHQVTQMGQEVILRCVPISNHLYFYWYRQILGQKVEFLVSFYNNEISEKSEIFDDQFSVERPDGSNFTLKIRSTKLEDSAMYFCASSGTGSNQPQHFGDGTRLSIL.

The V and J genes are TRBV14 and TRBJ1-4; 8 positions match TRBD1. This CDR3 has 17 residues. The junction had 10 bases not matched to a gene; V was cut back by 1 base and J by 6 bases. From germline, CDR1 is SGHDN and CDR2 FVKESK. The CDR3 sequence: CASSQGWPGGYDEKLFF. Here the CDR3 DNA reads TGTGCCAGCAGCCAAGGATGGCCAGGGGGCTACGATGAAAAACTGTTTTTT.

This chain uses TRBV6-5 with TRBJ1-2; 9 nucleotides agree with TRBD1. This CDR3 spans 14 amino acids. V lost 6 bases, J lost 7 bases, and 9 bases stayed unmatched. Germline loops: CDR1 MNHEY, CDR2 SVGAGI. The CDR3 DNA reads TGTGCCAGCAGCAGGGACAGGGCAAGGAGTGGCTACACCTTC. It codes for CASSRDRARSGYTF.

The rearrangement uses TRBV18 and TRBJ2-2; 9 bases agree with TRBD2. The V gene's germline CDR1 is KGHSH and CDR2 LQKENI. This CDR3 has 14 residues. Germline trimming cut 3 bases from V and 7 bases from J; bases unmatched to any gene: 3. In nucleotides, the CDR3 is TGTGCCAGCTCACCGGGACTAGCTAACGGGGAGCTGTTTTTT. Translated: CASSPGLANGELFF. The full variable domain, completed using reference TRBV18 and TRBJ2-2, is NAGVMQNPRHLVRRRGQEARLRCSPMKGHSHVYWYRQLPEEGLKFMVYLQKENIIDESGMPKERFSAEFPKEGPSILRIQQVVRGDSAAYFCASSPGLANGELFFGEGSRLTVL.

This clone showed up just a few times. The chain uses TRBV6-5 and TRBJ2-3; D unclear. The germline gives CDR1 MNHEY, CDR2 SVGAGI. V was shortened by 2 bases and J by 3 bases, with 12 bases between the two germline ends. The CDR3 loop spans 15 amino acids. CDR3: CASSYKSAWTDTQYF. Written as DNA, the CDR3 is TGTGCCAGCAGTTACAAGAGCGCATGGACAGATACGCAGTATTTT.

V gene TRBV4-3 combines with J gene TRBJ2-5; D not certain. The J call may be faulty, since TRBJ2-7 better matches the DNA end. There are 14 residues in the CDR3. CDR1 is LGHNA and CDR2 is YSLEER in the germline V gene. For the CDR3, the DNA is TGCGCCAGCAGCCAAGAAGCCGCTTCCTACGAGCAGTACTTC. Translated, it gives CASSQEAASYEQYF.

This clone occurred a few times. Here the CDR3 DNA reads TGCGCCAGCAGCCATGTAGGGCTGGACAGGAACACTGAAGCTTTCTTT. The encoded protein is CASSHVGLDRNTEAFF. This chain links TRBV4-3 with TRBJ1-1, with D tentatively TRBD1 (6 bases). The CDR3 covers 16 residues. Germline V gene data show CDR1 as LGHNA and CDR2 as YSLEER. The V gene lost 3 bases and the J gene lost 1 base, with 15 bases spanning the gap.

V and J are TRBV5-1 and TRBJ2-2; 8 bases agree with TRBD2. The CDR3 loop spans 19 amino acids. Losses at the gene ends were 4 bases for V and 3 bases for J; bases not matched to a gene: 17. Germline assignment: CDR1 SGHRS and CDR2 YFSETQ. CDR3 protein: CASSVLPRGGLSDTGELFF. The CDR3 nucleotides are TGCGCCAGCAGCGTTTTACCTCGGGGGGGGCTCTCGGACACCGGGGAGCTGTTTTTT.

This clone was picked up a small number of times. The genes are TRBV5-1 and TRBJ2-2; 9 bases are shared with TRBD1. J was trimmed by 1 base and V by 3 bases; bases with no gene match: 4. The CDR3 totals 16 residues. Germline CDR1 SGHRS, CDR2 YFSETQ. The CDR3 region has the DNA TGCGCCAGCAGCTGGACGGGACAGGGGAACACCGGGGAGCTGTTTTTT. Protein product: CASSWTGQGNTGELFF. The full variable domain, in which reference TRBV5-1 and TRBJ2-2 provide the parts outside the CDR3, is KAGVTQTPRYLIKTRGQQVTLSCSPISGHRSVSWYQQTPGQGLQFLFEYFSETQRNKGNFPGRFSGRQFSNSRSEMNVSTLELGDSALYLCASSWTGQGNTGELFFGEGSRLTVL.

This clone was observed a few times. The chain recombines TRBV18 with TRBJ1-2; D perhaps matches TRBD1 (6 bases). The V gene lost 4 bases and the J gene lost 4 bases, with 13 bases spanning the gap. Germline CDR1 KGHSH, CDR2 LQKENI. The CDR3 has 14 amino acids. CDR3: CASSHYRDTYGYTF. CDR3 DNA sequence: TGTGCCAGCTCACATTACCGGGACACCTATGGCTACACCTTC.

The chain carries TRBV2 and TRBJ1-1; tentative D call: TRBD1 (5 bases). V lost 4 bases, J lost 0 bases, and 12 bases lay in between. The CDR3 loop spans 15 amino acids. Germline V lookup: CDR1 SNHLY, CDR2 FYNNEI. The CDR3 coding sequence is TGTGCCAGCAGTGTAAGTCAGGGAATGAACACTGAAGCTTTCTTT. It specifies CASSVSQGMNTEAFF.

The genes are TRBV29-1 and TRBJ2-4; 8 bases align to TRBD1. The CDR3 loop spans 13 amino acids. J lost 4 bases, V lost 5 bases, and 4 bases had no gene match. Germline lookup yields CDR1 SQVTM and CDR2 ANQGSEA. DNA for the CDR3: TGCAGCGTTACGACAGGGGTAAAAAACATTCAGTACTTC. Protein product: CSVTTGVKNIQYF.

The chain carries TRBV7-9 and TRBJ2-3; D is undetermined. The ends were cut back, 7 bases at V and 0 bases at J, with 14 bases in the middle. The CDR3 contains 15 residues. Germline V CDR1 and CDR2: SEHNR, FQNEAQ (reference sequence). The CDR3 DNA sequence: TGTGCCAGCACGCCAAGAAGTGGCAGCACAGATACGCAGTATTTT. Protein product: CASTPRSGSTDTQYF.

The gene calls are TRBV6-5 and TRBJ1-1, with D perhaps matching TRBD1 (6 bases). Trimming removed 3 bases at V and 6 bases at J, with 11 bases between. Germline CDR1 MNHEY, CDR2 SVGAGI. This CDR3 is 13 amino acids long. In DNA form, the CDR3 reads TGTGCCAGCAGTTATGCCAGGGGCGCTGAAGCTTTCTTT. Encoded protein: CASSYARGAEAFF.

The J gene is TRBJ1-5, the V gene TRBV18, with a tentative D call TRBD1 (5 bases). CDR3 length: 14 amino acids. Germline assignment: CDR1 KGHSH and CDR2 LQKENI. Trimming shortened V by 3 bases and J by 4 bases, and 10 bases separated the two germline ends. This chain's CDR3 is CASSPLTENQPQHF. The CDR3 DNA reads TGTGCCAGCTCACCGCTGACAGAGAATCAGCCCCAGCATTTT.

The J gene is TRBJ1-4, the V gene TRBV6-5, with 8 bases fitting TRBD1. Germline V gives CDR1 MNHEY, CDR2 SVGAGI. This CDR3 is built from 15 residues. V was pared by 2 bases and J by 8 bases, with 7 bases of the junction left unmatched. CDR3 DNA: TGTGCCAGCAGTTACGGAGACAGGGGAAGCGAAAAACTGTTTTTT. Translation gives CASSYGDRGSEKLFF.

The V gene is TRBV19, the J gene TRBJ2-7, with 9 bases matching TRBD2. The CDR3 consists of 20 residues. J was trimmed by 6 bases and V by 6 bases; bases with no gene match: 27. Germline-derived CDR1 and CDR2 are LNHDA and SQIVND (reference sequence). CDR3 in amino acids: CASSRRRGTSSVSATSEQYF. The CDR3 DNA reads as TGTGCCAGTAGCCGGCGGCGTGGGACTAGCTCCGTAAGCGCTACGTCCGAGCAGTACTTC.